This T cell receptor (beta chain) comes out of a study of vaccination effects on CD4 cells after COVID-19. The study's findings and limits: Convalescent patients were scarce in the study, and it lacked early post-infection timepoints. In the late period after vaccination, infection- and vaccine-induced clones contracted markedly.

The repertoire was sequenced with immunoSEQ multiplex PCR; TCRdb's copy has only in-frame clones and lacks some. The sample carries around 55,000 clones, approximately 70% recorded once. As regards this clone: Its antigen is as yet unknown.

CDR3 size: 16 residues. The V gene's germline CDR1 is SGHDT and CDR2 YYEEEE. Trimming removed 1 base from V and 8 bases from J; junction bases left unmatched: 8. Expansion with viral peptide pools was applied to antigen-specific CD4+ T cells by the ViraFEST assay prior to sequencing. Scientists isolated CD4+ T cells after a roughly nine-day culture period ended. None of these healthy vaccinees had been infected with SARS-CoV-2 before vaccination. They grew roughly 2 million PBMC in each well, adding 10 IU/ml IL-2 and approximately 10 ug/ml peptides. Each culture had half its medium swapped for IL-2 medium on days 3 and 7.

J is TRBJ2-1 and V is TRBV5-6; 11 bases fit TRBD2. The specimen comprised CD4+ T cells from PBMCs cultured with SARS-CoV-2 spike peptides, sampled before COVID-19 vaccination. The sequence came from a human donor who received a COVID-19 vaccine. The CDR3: CASSLFSVAGGDEQFF. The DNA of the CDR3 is TGTGCCAGCAGCTTGTTCTCGGTAGCGGGGGGGGATGAGCAGTTCTTC.